Following are 14 T cell receptor beta chains from one sample sequenced in a study of Ad26.COV2.S vaccination and SARS-CoV-2 variants. Profiling relied on immunoSEQ multiplex PCR, and the TCRdb table lists in-frame clones only, not all of them. The table records approximately 300,000 clones, just over 85% of them present only once. Treatment given: about 20 received Ad26.COV2.S at low or high dose, single or two shots; several received placebo; per-sample allocation not given. Collection of the samples took place on day 63 after the first injection of vaccine or placebo. Specimen: peripheral blood, collected in a trial of Ad26.COV2.S vaccine versus placebo. These receptors were taken from a person aged 18-60 years who received the Ad26.COV2.S COVID-19 vaccine or a placebo.

The chain employs TRBV6-2 or TRBV6-3 and TRBJ2-7, with D possibly being TRBD1 or TRBD2 (7 bases each). V lost 2 bases, J lost 7 bases, and 15 bases lay in between. CDR1 is MNHEY and CDR2 is SVGEGT in the germline V gene. This CDR3 comprises 14 residues. The CDR3 DNA reads as TGTGCCAGCAGTTACCAGGGGGGGCCAGGGGAGCAGTACTTC. Protein: CASSYQGGPGEQYF.

The chain combines TRBV6-5 with TRBJ1-6, with D perhaps matching TRBD1 (5 bases). Trimming pared 6 bases from V and 10 bases from J, leaving 13 bases between. Germline CDR1 is MNHEY and CDR2 is SVGAGI. This CDR3 is 13 amino acids long. The CDR3 coding sequence is TGTGCCAGCAGCGCCGTGGCAGGGTCACCCCTCCACTTT. Amino acids: CASSAVAGSPLHF.

The J gene is TRBJ2-7, the V gene TRBV6-5; perhaps TRBD2 as D (7 bases). Deletions cut 6 bases from V and 2 bases from J, with 11 bases between. There are 13 residues in the CDR3. The germline CDR1 and CDR2 sequences are MNHEY and SVGAGI. CDR3 DNA: TGTGCCAGCAGGCGGGGGCGTACCTACGAGCAGTACTTC. It is translated as CASRRGRTYEQYF.

The J gene is TRBJ1-3, the V gene TRBV7-6; unclear D gene. V was trimmed by 4 bases and J by 0 bases, leaving 13 bases between them. The CDR3 runs 16 residues. CDR1 and CDR2 from the germline V gene are SGHVS and FNYEAQ. The CDR3 spells CASSSAGPSSGNTIYF. The CDR3 nucleotides are TGTGCCAGCAGCTCCGCCGGGCCGAGCTCTGGAAACACCATATATTTT.

This clone was observed many times. This chain joins TRBV2 and TRBJ1-5, with a possible D match to TRBD1 (5 bases). In germline, CDR1 is SNHLY, CDR2 FYNNEI. V gave up 5 bases and J gave up 0 bases, with 8 bases separating them. CDR3 size: 14 residues. In DNA, the CDR3 is TGTGCCAGCAGTCTACAGGTTAGCAATCAGCCCCAGCATTTT. It yields the protein CASSLQVSNQPQHF.

This rearrangement joins TRBV24-1 to TRBJ2-1, with D tentatively TRBD1 or TRBD2 (5 bases each). The germline V gene has CDR1 KGHDR and CDR2 SFDVKD. The V end lost 2 bases, the J end lost 6 bases, and 16 bases lay between the germline ends. The CDR3 is 16 residues long. The CDR3 loop reads CATSDSGLLGTNEQFF. CDR3 DNA sequence: TGTGCCACCAGTGATTCAGGGTTGTTGGGGACCAATGAGCAGTTCTTC.

The V gene is TRBV5-1, the J gene TRBJ1-3; the D gene is possibly TRBD1 (5 bases). V was pared by 0 bases and J by 0 bases, with 7 bases between. CDR1 and CDR2 (germline): SGHRS, YFSETQ. This CDR3 has 15 residues. DNA of the CDR3: TGCGCCAGCAGCTTGGAGGGGAGCTCTGGAAACACCATATATTTT. The encoded protein is CASSLEGSSGNTIYF.

The table lists this clone with a count of one. The CDR3 loop is CASKASGTDTQYF. The CDR3 nucleotides read TGTGCCAGTAAGGCTAGCGGCACAGATACGCAGTATTTT. This chain joins TRBV19 and TRBJ2-3; D might be TRBD2 (6 bases). V lost 7 bases to trimming and J lost 1 base, with 9 bases between them. This CDR3 is built from 13 residues. The V gene's germline CDR1 is LNHDA and CDR2 SQIVND (reference sequence). Together with reference TRBV19 and TRBJ2-3, the CDR3 gives the full variable domain: DGGITQSPKYLFRKEGQNVTLSCEQNLNHDAMYWYRQDPGQGLRLIYYSQIVNDFQKGDIAEGYSVSREKKESFPLTVTSAQKNPTAFYLCASKASGTDTQYFGPGTRLTVL.

This chain connects TRBV30 to TRBJ2-2; D gene uncertain. Trimming shortened V by 2 bases and J by 3 bases, and 4 bases separated the two germline ends. The CDR3 is 12 amino acids. Per the germline V gene, CDR1 is GTSNPN and CDR2 is SVGIG (reference sequence). CDR3 nucleotide sequence: TGTGCCTGGAGTAGGGACACCGGGGAGCTGTTTTTT. It is translated as CAWSRDTGELFF.

This chain connects TRBV2 to TRBJ2-1, with TRBD1 matching 8 bases. The CDR3 length is 13 residues. The germline CDR1 and CDR2 sequences are SNHLY and FYNNEI. With 5 bases clipped from V and 6 bases from J, the junction kept 3 bases outside the gene matches. For the CDR3, the DNA is TGTGCCAGCAGTTGGACAGGGTTCAATGAGCAGTTCTTC. Translating gives CASSWTGFNEQFF.

The chain couples TRBV25-1 to TRBJ1-6, with a weak D call TRBD1 (5 bases). V lost 2 bases and J lost 8, with 16 bases in between. The CDR3 has 16 residues. Germline CDR1 MGHDK, CDR2 SYGVNS. CDR3 DNA: TGTGCCAGCAGTGAAAGGGGAAGGGCCGGCTATTCACCCCTCCACTTT. Translation: CASSERGRAGYSPLHF. Together with reference TRBV25-1 and TRBJ1-6, the CDR3 gives the full variable domain: EADIYQTPRYLVIGTGKKITLECSQTMGHDKMYWYQQDPGMELHLIHYSYGVNSTEKGDLSSESTVSRIRTEHFPLTLESARPSHTSQYLCASSERGRAGYSPLHFGNGTRLTVT.

V usage is TRBV10-3 and J usage is TRBJ1-5; D might be TRBD1 (6 bases). The CDR3 is made up of 14 amino acids. The germline V gene encodes CDR1 ENHRY and CDR2 SYGVKD. The V gene lost 3 bases and the J gene lost 6 bases, with 12 bases spanning the gap. DNA of the CDR3: TGTGCCATCAGTGAAGGAGGGGGAGGTCAGCCCCAGCATTTT. It specifies CAISEGGGGQPQHF.

The V call is TRBV6-2 or TRBV6-3, the J call TRBJ2-7; D possibly uses TRBD1 or TRBD2 (5 bases each). Germline V gene lookup returns CDR1 MNHEY and CDR2 SVGEGT. This CDR3 is 13 amino acids long. V lost 3 bases and J 2 bases, leaving 8 bases between the germline ends. The CDR3 coding sequence is TGTGCCAGCAGTTATGTGGGGGCCTACGAGCAGTACTTC. Translating gives CASSYVGAYEQYF.

This clone has only one observation. V and J are TRBV29-1 and TRBJ1-4; maybe TRBD1 (6 bases). Germline loops: CDR1 SQVTM, CDR2 ANQGSEA. Trimming removed 0 bases at V and 2 bases at J, with 25 bases between. The CDR3 loop spans 20 amino acids. The CDR3 region is CSVEDLYWQGSFYTNEKLFF. CDR3 coding DNA: TGCAGCGTTGAAGATCTGTACTGGCAGGGGAGTTTTTACACTAATGAAAAACTGTTTTTT.